Below, 13 T cell receptor beta chains from the same sample are listed, as sequenced in a study of identical twins. One entry per CDR3 protein, called by TCRdb with MiXCR from the 5' RACE reads. Of just over 500,000 distinct CDR3 sequences listed, roughly 21% are singletons. These sequences were also reported in another study, on T cells expressing NK-cell markers.

The sample taken for sequencing was CD4+ T cells sorted from blood. These receptors were obtained from a young woman in good health.

The CDR3 protein is CASSPGLGESNIQYF. CDR3 nucleotides: TGTGCCAGCTCACCGGGGTTGGGCGAATCGAACATTCAGTACTTC. The chain carries TRBV18 and TRBJ2-4, with D unclear. The ends were cut back, 3 bases at V and 7 bases at J, with 16 bases in the middle. The CDR3 extends over 15 amino acids. Germline CDR1 and CDR2: KGHSH and LQKENI.

The CDR3 bases are TGCAGTGCTCCTGACGTCGGGGCGGGGGGTGAGCAGTTCTTC. It yields the protein CSAPDVGAGGEQFF. This rearrangement joins TRBV20-1 to TRBJ2-1; TRBD2 matches at 8 bases. The germline CDR1 and CDR2 sequences are DFQATT and SNEGSKA (reference sequence). V dropped 5 bases and J dropped 9; count of bases not matched to a gene: 12. The CDR3 totals 14 residues.

A few counts support this clonotype. This chain uses TRBV2 with TRBJ2-7, with 8 bases identical to TRBD1. With 6 bases clipped from V and 5 bases from J, the junction kept 12 bases outside the gene matches. This CDR3 comprises 15 residues. The germline V gene has CDR1 SNHLY and CDR2 FYNNEI. The CDR3 sequence is CASRPAGTGIDEQYF. In DNA form, the CDR3 reads TGTGCCAGCAGACCAGCCGGGACAGGAATCGACGAGCAGTACTTC.

In this sample, this clonotype turned up a few times. The chain combines TRBV6-5 with TRBJ1-1; no firm D call. The germline gives CDR1 MNHEY, CDR2 SVGAGI. Between the trimmed V and J ends, which lost 6 bases and 4 bases, there was a span of 6 bases. The CDR3 spans 11 residues. CDR3 DNA sequence: TGTGCCAGCAGAATCGGCACTGAAGCTTTCTTT. Residues: CASRIGTEAFF.

V gene TRBV7-2 combines with J gene TRBJ1-2; D unclear. The V gene lost 4 bases and the J gene lost 4 bases, with 13 bases spanning the gap. CDR1 SGHTA and CDR2 FQGNSA come from the germline V gene. The CDR3 is 14 amino acids. The CDR3 DNA follows: TGTGCCAGCAGCTCCACTTCGGGTCCCTATGGCTACACCTTC. Translation: CASSSTSGPYGYTF.

This clonotype was seen a few times. The chain combines TRBV6-5 with TRBJ2-7; unclear D gene. The CDR3 runs 12 residues. With 7 bases removed from V and 3 bases from J, the gap between germline ends came to 10 bases. Looked up from germline, CDR1 is MNHEY and CDR2 is SVGAGI. The DNA of the CDR3 is TGTGCCAGCATAGGCACCAGCTACGAGCAGTACTTC. Protein product: CASIGTSYEQYF.

This rearrangement joins TRBV6-1 to TRBJ1-6, with D hard to call. With 7 bases removed from V and 3 bases from J, the gap between germline ends came to 10 bases. Germline V gene sequence: CDR1 MNHNS, CDR2 SASEGT. CDR3 length equals 14 residues. The DNA for the CDR3 is TGTGCCAGCACCTCGGGCCTCTATAATTCACCCCTCCACTTT. This sequence encodes CASTSGLYNSPLHF.

This clonotype turned up a few times. The chain combines TRBV12-5 with TRBJ2-5; tentative D call: TRBD1 (5 bases). The CDR3 consists of 18 residues. Germline V gene data show CDR1 as LGHNT and CDR2 as FRNRAP. The V gene lost 0 bases and the J gene lost 0 bases, with 17 bases spanning the gap. DNA for the CDR3: TGTGCTAGTGGTTTGGTAAAAGACGGCAGGGTTGACCAAGAGACCCAGTACTTC. It is translated as CASGLVKDGRVDQETQYF.

A few counts support this clonotype. The chain uses TRBV6-2 or TRBV6-3 and TRBJ2-1; maybe TRBD2 (5 bases). Trimming removed 5 bases at V and 5 bases at J, with 19 bases between. CDR1 is MNHEY and CDR2 is SVGEGT in the germline V gene. This CDR3 comprises 16 residues. In nucleotides, the CDR3 is TGTGCCAGCAGTAGACGCCCCGGGGTAAATCACAATGAGCAGTTCTTC. It translates to CASSRRPGVNHNEQFF.

The chain carries TRBV12-3 or TRBV12-4 and TRBJ2-3, with 7 bases matching TRBD1. This CDR3 region has 15 residues. Unmatched junction bases numbered 8, after V lost 5 bases and J lost 3 bases. CDR3 sequence reads: CASSTGQQITDTQYF. Written as DNA, the CDR3 is TGTGCCAGCAGTACGGGACAGCAAATTACAGATACGCAGTATTTT.

The rearrangement uses TRBV6-5 and TRBJ2-5; 7 bases match TRBD2. CDR3 length: 14 residues. CDR1 is MNHEY, CDR2 SVGAGI, per germline. V trimming: 1 base; J trimming: 5 bases; junction bases outside the gene matches: 4. CDR3 nucleotide sequence: TGTGCCAGCAGTTACTTGGGGGGGTTGGAGACCCAGTACTTC. Its translation: CASSYLGGLETQYF.

The chain joins TRBV30 to TRBJ2-1, with 7 nucleotides matching TRBD1. With 3 bases clipped from V and 1 base from J, the junction kept 9 bases outside the gene matches. The germline gives CDR1 GTSNPN, CDR2 SVGIG (reference sequence). The CDR3 loop spans 16 amino acids. The CDR3 DNA reads TGTGCCTGGAGGGGGACAGTAGGATTTTCCTACAATGAGCAGTTCTTC. Residues: CAWRGTVGFSYNEQFF.

This clonotype was picked up a small number of times. This chain joins TRBV7-2 and TRBJ2-1; no clear D. This CDR3 has 14 amino acids. V was pared by 6 bases and J by 0 bases, with 9 bases between. Per germline, CDR1 SGHTA and CDR2 FQGNSA. The CDR3 sequence: CASSRTLSYNEQFF. In DNA, the CDR3 is TGTGCCAGCAGTCGTACTCTCTCCTACAATGAGCAGTTCTTC. Looking up the rest from reference TRBV7-2 and TRBJ2-1 gives the full variable domain: GAGVSQSPSNKVTEKGKDVELRCDPISGHTALYWYRQSLGQGLEFLIYFQGNSAPDKSGLPSDRFSAERTGGSVSTLTIQRTQQEDSAVYLCASSRTLSYNEQFFGPGTRLTVL.